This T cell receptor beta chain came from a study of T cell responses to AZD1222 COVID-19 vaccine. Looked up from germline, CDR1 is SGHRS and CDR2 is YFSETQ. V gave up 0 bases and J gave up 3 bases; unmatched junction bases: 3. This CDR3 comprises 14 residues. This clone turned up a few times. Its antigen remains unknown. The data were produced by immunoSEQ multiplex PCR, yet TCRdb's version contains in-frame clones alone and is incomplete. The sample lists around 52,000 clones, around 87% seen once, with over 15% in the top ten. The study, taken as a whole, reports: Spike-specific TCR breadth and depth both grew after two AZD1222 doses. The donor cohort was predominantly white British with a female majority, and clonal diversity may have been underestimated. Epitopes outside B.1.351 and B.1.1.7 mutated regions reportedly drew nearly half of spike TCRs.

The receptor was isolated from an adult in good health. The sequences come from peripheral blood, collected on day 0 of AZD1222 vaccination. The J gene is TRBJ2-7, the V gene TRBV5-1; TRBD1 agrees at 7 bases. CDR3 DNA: TGCGCCAGCAGCTTGGAAGCAGGGGGCTACGAGCAGTACTTC. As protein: CASSLEAGGYEQYF.